This TCR beta chain was documented in a study of blood T cells in healthy people across ages. The ends were cut back, 5 bases at V and 3 bases at J, with 17 bases in the middle. This CDR3 spans 17 amino acids. CDR1 and CDR2 from the germline V gene are MNHEY and SMNVEV (reference sequence). PCR was performed a second time for roughly 6 to 12 cycles using a sample-barcoded 5' primer and a J-beta primer mix. Via MiXCR, TCRdb re-called the 5' RACE reads, giving one row per CDR3 protein. The table has around 970,000 distinct CDR3 sequences, 51% seen once. The individuals who served as donors were healthy Caucasians living in Russia, aged about 6 to 95.

The sequence came from a woman in her sixties or seventies in good health. The chain recombines TRBV27 with TRBJ2-6; D gene ambiguous. The sequenced material came from blood. The CDR3 sequence: CASSPVSTVFGANVLTF. The CDR3, as DNA: TGTGCCAGCAGTCCTGTTAGTACAGTCTTTGGGGCCAACGTCCTGACTTTC. Full variable domain (rest looked up from reference TRBV27 and TRBJ2-6): EAQVTQNPRYLITVTGKKLTVTCSQNMNHEYMSWYRQDPGLGLRQIYYSMNVEVTDKGDVPEGYKVSRKEKRNFPLILESPSPNQTSLYFCASSPVSTVFGANVLTFGAGSRLTVL.